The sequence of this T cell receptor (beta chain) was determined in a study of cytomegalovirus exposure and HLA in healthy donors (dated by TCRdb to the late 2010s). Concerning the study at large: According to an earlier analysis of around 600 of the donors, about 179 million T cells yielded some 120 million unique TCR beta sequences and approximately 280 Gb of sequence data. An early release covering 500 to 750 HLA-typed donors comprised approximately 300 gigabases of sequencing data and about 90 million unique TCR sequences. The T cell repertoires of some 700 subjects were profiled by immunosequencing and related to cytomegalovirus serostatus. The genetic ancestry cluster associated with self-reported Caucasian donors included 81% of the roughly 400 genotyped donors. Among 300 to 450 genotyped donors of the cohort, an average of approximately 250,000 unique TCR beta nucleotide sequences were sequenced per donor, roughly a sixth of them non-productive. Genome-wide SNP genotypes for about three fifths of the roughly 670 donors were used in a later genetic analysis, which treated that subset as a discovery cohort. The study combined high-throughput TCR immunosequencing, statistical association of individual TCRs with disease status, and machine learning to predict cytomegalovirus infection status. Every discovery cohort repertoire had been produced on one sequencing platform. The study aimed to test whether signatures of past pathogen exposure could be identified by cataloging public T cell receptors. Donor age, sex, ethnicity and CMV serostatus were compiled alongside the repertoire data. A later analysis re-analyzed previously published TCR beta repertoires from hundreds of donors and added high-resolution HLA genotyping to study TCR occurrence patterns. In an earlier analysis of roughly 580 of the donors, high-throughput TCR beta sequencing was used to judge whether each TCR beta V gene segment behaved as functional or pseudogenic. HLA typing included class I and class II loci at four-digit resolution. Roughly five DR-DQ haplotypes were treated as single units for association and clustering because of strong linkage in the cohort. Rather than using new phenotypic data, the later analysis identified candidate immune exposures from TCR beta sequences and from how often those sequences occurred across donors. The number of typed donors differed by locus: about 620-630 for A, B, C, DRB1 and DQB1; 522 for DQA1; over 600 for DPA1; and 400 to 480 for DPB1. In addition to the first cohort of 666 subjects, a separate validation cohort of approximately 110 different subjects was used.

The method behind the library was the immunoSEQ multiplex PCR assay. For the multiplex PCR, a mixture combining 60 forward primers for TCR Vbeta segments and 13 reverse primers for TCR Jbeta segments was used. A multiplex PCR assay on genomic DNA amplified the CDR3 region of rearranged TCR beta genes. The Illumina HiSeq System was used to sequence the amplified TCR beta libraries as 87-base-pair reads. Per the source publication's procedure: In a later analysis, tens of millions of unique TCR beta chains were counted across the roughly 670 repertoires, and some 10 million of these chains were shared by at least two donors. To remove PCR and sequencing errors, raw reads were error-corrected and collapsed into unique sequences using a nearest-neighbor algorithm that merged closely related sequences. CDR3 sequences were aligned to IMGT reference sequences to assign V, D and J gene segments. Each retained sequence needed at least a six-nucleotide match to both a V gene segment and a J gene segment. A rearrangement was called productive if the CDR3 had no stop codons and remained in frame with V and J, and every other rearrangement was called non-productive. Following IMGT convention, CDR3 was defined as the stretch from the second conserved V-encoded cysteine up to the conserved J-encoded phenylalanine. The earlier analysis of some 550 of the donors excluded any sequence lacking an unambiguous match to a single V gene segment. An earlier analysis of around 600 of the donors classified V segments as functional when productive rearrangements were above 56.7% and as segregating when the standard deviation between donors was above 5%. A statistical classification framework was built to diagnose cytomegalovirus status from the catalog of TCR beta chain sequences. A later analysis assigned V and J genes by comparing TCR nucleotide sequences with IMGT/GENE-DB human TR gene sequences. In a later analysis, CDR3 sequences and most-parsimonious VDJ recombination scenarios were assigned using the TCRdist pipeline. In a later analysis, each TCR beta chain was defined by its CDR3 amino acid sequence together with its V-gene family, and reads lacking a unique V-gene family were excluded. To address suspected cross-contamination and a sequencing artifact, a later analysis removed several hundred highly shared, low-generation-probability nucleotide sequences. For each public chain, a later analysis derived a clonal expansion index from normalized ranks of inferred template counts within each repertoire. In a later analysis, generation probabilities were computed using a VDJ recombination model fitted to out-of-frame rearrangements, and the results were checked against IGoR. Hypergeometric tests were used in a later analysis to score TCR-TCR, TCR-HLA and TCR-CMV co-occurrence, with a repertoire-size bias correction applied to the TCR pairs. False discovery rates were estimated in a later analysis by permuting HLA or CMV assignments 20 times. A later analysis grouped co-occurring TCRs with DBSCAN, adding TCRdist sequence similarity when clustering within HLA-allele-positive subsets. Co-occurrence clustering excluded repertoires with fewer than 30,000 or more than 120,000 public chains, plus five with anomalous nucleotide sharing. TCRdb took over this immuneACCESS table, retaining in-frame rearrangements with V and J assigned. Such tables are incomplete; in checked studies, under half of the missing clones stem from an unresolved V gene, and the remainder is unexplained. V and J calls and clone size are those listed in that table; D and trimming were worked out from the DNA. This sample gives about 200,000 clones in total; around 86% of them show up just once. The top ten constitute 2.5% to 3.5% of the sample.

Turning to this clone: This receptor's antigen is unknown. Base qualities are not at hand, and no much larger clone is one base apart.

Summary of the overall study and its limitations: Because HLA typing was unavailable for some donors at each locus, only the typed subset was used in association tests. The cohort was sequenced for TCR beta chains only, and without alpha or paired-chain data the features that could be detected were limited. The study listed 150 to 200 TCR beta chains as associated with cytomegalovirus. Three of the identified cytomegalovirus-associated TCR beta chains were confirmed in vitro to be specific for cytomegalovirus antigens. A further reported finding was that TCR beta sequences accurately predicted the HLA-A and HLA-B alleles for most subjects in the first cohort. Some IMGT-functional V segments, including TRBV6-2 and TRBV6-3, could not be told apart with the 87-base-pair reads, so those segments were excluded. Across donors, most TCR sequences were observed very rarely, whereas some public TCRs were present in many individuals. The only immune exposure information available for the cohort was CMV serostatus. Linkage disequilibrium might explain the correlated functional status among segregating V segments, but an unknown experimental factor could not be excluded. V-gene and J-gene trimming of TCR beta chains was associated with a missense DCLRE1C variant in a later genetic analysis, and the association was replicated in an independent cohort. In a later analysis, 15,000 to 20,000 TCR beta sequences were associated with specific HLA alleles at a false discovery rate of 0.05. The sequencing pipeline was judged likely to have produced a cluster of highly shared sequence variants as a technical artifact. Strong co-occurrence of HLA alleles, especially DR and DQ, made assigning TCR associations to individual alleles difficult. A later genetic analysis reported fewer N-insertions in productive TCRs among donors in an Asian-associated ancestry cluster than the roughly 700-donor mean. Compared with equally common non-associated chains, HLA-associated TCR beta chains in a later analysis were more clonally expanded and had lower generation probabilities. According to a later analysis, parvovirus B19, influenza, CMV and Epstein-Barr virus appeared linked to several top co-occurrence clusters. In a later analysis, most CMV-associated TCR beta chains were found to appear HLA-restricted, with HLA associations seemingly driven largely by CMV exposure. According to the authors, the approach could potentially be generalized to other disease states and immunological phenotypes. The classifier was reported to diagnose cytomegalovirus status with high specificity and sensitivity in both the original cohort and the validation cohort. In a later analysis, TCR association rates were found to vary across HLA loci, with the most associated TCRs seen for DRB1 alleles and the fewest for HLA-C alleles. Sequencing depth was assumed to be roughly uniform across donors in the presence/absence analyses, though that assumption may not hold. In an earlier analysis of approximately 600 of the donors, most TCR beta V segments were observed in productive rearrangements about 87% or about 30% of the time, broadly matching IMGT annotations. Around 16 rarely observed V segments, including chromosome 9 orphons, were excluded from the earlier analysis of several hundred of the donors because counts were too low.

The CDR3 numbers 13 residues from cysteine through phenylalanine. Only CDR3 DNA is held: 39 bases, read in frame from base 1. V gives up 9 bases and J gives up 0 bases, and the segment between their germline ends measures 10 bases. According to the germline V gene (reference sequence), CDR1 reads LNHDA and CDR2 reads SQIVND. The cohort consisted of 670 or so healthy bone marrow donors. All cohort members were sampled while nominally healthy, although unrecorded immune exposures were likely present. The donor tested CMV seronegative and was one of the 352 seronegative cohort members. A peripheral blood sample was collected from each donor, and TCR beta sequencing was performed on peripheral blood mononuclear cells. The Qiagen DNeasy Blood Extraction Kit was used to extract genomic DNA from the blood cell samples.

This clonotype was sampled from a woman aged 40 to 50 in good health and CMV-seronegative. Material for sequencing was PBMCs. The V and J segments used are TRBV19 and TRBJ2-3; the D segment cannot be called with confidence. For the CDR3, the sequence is CASGSVSTDTQYF. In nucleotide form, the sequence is TGTGCCAGCGGGTCGGTGAGCACAGATACGCAGTATTTT.